The rows below give T cell receptor beta chains drawn from one sample of a study of T cell responses to AZD1222 COVID-19 vaccine. TCRdb's copy holds only in-frame clones and misses some; the assay was immunoSEQ multiplex PCR. The sample has about 99,000 clones, about 85% seen once. The source material was peripheral blood, sampled on day 0 of AZD1222 vaccination. The receptors come from an adult in good health. The CDR3 runs from the conserved cysteine through the conserved F or W. The order of the fields is CDR3 DNA, CDR3 protein, V gene, clone size, J gene, D gene. D genes are given only for firm matches. Clone sizes are given selectively: once, few, many, or a class where the clone is expanded.

TGTGCCTCCCGTGGGGCGCGACAAGAGACCCAGTACTTC CASRGARQETQYF TRBV7-8 once TRBJ2-5 -
TGTGCCAGCAGCGCCGAAGGACCGGGGGATACGCAGTATTTT CASSAEGPGDTQYF TRBV5-5 - TRBJ2-3 -
TGTGCCAGCGGGGGGTATAATCAGCCCCAGCATTTT CASGGYNQPQHF TRBV3-1/TRBV3-2 - TRBJ1-5 -
TGTGCCACCAGCAGAGATCTTTTCCGGGAGCTGTTTTTT CATSRDLFRELFF TRBV15 - TRBJ2-2 -
TGTGCCAGCAGTTACGGGGGCTTGGTTCCCTTT CASSYGGLVPF TRBV12-3/TRBV12-4 - TRBJ1-1 -
TGTGCCAGCTCACCACCGGAGCGTCGGGGTTTGGCTGAAGCTTTCTTT CASSPPERRGLAEAFF TRBV18 - TRBJ1-1 -
TGTGCCAGCAACAGGGGGCAGCGCACCGGGGAGCTGTTTTTT CASNRGQRTGELFF TRBV7-6 - TRBJ2-2 TRBD1
TGTGCCAGCAGCTTCTGGGATCAAGGCCAGGAGACCCAGTACTTC CASSFWDQGQETQYF TRBV7-9 - TRBJ2-5 -
TGCAGCGTTGCACAGGGGCGGGACACTGAAGCTTTCTTT CSVAQGRDTEAFF TRBV29-1 once TRBJ1-1 TRBD1
TGTGCCAGCAGCCAAGATCGGTCGAATTCACCCCTCCACTTT CASSQDRSNSPLHF TRBV3-1/TRBV3-2 - TRBJ1-6 -
TGTGCCAGCAGTTACGACCCAGGGCGTTCCTACAATGAGCAGTTCTTC CASSYDPGRSYNEQFF TRBV6-2/TRBV6-3 once TRBJ2-1 -
TGTGCCAGCAGGGACGGGAGGGGCTATGGCTACACCTTC CASRDGRGYGYTF TRBV25-1 - TRBJ1-2 -
TGTGCCAGCGAGGGACACTCCTACGAGCAGTACTTC CASEGHSYEQYF TRBV11-1 medium-sized TRBJ2-7 -
TGTGCTAGTGGTTTGGGATGGGACTTTAATGAAAAACTGTTTTTT CASGLGWDFNEKLFF TRBV12-5 - TRBJ1-4 -
TGTGCCAGCAGCGTAGGTTATGGCTACACCTTC CASSVGYGYTF TRBV9 - TRBJ1-2 -
TGTGCCAGCAGCCCGAGGGGGCCAGGGTTTAAAGAGACCCAGTACTTC CASSPRGPGFKETQYF TRBV5-8 - TRBJ2-5 TRBD1
TGTGCCAGCAGTTTGCCGGCAGATACGCAGTATTTT CASSLPADTQYF TRBV12-3/TRBV12-4 - TRBJ2-3 -
TGTGCCAGCAGCTTAGATCGGGTGGCGGCAGCTTTCTTT CASSLDRVAAAFF TRBV11-3 - TRBJ1-1 -
TGTGCCAGCAGCCAAGAGGCTAGGGGGACCCAGTACTTC CASSQEARGTQYF TRBV3-1/TRBV3-2 - TRBJ2-5 -
TGTGCCAGCACCATGACAGGTTTTGAATCGTTCGCTGACGAAAAACTGTTTTTT CASTMTGFESFADEKLFF TRBV7-9 - TRBJ1-4 -
TGTGCCAGCAGCTCCTTTCTAGCGGGAGAGAACACCGGGGAGCTGTTTTTT CASSSFLAGENTGELFF TRBV13 - TRBJ2-2 TRBD2
TGTGCCATCAGTGGGGAGAACAATCAGCCCCAGCATTTT CAISGENNQPQHF TRBV10-3 few TRBJ1-5 -
TGTGCCAGCAGCCAAGACAAAGACAGGGGGGTAAAACTGTTTTTT CASSQDKDRGVKLFF TRBV14 few TRBJ1-4 TRBD1
TGTGCCATCCGACCGGGCGGAAGGTGGGGAAACACCATATATTTT CAIRPGGRWGNTIYF TRBV10-3 - TRBJ1-3 -
TGTGCCAGCAGCGTAGTATTGACAGGGGGCTCCTACAATGAGCAGTTCTTC CASSVVLTGGSYNEQFF TRBV9 - TRBJ2-1 TRBD1
TGTGCCAGCAAGGAGACTAGCGGTAACTCCTACAATGAGCAGTTCTTC CASKETSGNSYNEQFF TRBV4-2 few TRBJ2-1 TRBD2
TGTGCCAGCAGCTTGGAGGATGGGACAAGGAGGGCCCAGTACTTC CASSLEDGTRRAQYF TRBV5-4 - TRBJ2-5 -
TGTGCCAGCAGTTACCCGAGATCATTAAATTCACCCCTCCACTTT CASSYPRSLNSPLHF TRBV6-5 - TRBJ1-6 -
TGCAGCGTTGAGGGGGTGAACACTGAAGCTTTCTTT CSVEGVNTEAFF TRBV29-1 - TRBJ1-1 -
TGTGCCAGCATTGGGACAGACACAGATACGCAGTATTTT CASIGTDTDTQYF TRBV6-5 - TRBJ2-3 TRBD1
TGTGCCAGCTCCTGGCGGGGGGGCAGCGGGGAGCTGTTTTTT CASSWRGGSGELFF TRBV27 - TRBJ2-2 TRBD2
TGTGCCAGCAGCTTACCGTTTTACGGGGAGCTGTTTTTT CASSLPFYGELFF TRBV7-8 - TRBJ2-2 -
TGTGCCAGCAGAGGTCCAGGGGTCTACAATGAGCAGTTCTTC CASRGPGVYNEQFF TRBV6-1 - TRBJ2-1 -
TGTGCCAGCAGCTTGGTGGCAGGGCGGCACGAGCAGTACTTC CASSLVAGRHEQYF TRBV5-5 - TRBJ2-7 -
TGTGCCAGCAGCCCCTTCGGACTAGCGGGAGTCCAGGAGACCCAGTACTTC CASSPFGLAGVQETQYF TRBV7-3 - TRBJ2-5 TRBD2
TGTGCCAGCAGTTACTCTAGACACTCGAATCAGCCCCAGCATTTT CASSYSRHSNQPQHF TRBV6-5 few TRBJ1-5 -
TGTGCCAGCAGTGACCGACTAGCGGGAGGCAATGAGCAGTTCTTC CASSDRLAGGNEQFF TRBV6-4 - TRBJ2-1 TRBD2
TGTGCCAGCAGCCGGGACAGCTCCTATAATTCACCCCTCCACTTT CASSRDSSYNSPLHF TRBV9 few TRBJ1-6 TRBD1
TGCGCCAGCAGCCCCAGTATAGACGGTAGCAATCAGCCCCAGCATTTT CASSPSIDGSNQPQHF TRBV4-1 - TRBJ1-5 -
TGTGCCAGTAGTATGGCCCGAGCTAACTATGGCTACACCTTC CASSMARANYGYTF TRBV19 - TRBJ1-2 -
TGCGCCAGCAGCCAAGTCGAGGAGGCCACTGAAGCTTTCTTT CASSQVEEATEAFF TRBV4-1 - TRBJ1-1 -
TGTGCCAGCAGACACAGGGATCTGGTAGAAGCTTTCTTT CASRHRDLVEAFF TRBV11-3 - TRBJ1-1 -
TGTGCCAGCCCGGCAGCGTCCGGGACGACTGAGCAGTTCTTC CASPAASGTTEQFF TRBV5-5 - TRBJ2-1 -
TGTGCCAGCAGCCAAGATGTGTCTGAAGCTTTCTTT CASSQDVSEAFF TRBV4-2 once TRBJ1-1 -
TGTGCCAGCTCACGCCACAGGGAGAACACTGAAGCTTTCTTT CASSRHRENTEAFF TRBV18 once TRBJ1-1 -
TGTGCCAGCGCACAGACAGGGGGCGAGGTGGAGACCCAGTACTTC CASAQTGGEVETQYF TRBV6-5 - TRBJ2-5 TRBD1
TGCGCCAGCAGCCACGGTGACAGGACACTTAATGAAAAACTGTTTTTT CASSHGDRTLNEKLFF TRBV4-3 - TRBJ1-4 -
TGTGCCAGCAGCCGGGGACTAGCGCCGTACAATGAGCAGTTCTTC CASSRGLAPYNEQFF TRBV6-4 - TRBJ2-1 TRBD2